The 6 T cell receptor beta chains below all came from one sample that was sequenced in a study of blood T cell repertoires in COVID-19. Some clones are missing from TCRdb's copy, which holds only in-frame ones; the method was immunoSEQ multiplex PCR. In the table there are 200,000 or so clones, roughly four fifths of which are singletons. Sample: peripheral blood. These receptors were collected from a woman in her sixties with acute or convalescent COVID-19.

V is TRBV2 and J is TRBJ1-5; 7 bases line up with TRBD1. Germline CDR1 is SNHLY and CDR2 is FYNNEI. J gave up 6 bases and V 7 bases, and 12 bases lay outside the gene matches. The CDR3 length is 15 residues. CDR3 sequence reads: CASKSRQGTSQPQHF. The DNA for the CDR3 is TGTGCCAGCAAGAGTAGACAGGGAACGAGTCAGCCCCAGCATTTT.

This clone has more than one count but fewer than ten. The V gene is TRBV5-4, the J gene TRBJ2-3; D is uncertain. Per germline, CDR1 SGHNT and CDR2 YYREEE (reference sequence). The V and J ends lost 1 base and 6 bases respectively, with 9 bases between them. This CDR3 comprises 13 residues. CDR3 residues: CASSLYGLDTQYF. In DNA, the CDR3 is TGTGCCAGCAGCTTGTACGGGTTGGATACGCAGTATTTT.

This chain joins TRBV19 and TRBJ2-2, with D unresolved. Looked up from germline, CDR1 is LNHDA and CDR2 is SQIVND (reference sequence). Trimming took 4 bases from V and 5 from J, leaving 8 bases between them. The CDR3 runs 13 residues. Here the CDR3 reads CASSTSVTGELFF. Here the CDR3 DNA reads TGTGCCAGTAGTACTAGTGTTACCGGGGAGCTGTTTTTT.

The rearrangement links TRBV7-2 to TRBJ1-5; 7 bases match TRBD1. From germline, CDR1 is SGHTA and CDR2 FQGNSA. Trimming took 4 bases from V and 4 from J; bases not matched to a gene: 7. CDR3 length: 15 residues. For the CDR3, the DNA is TGTGCCAGCAGCTCGACAGGGCGGGAAAATCAGCCCCAGCATTTT. Translation gives CASSSTGRENQPQHF.

This clone showed up just once. The rearrangement uses TRBV13 and TRBJ2-2, with 11 bases identical to TRBD2. V shed 5 bases and J 3 bases; nucleotides not matched to a gene: 8. The germline V gene has CDR1 PRHDT and CDR2 FYEKMQ (reference sequence). CDR3 length equals 17 residues. The CDR3 sequence is CASSARLAGLHTGELFF. The CDR3 DNA follows: TGTGCCAGCAGCGCGCGACTAGCGGGGTTGCACACCGGGGAGCTGTTTTTT.

The chain joins TRBV14 to TRBJ1-2, with 8 bases lining up with TRBD1. This CDR3 comprises 20 residues. V was pared by 3 bases and J by 3 bases, with 21 bases of the junction left unmatched. Per the germline V gene, CDR1 is SGHDN and CDR2 is FVKESK. The CDR3 spells CASSHLGRPGGRGLDYGYTF. The CDR3, as DNA: TGTGCCAGCAGCCATCTGGGTCGTCCAGGAGGCAGGGGGCTTGACTATGGCTACACCTTC.